The following is a T cell receptor (beta chain) sequence with its context. The data originate from a study of blood T cell repertoires in COVID-19. Generated by immunoSEQ multiplex PCR, the TCRdb table keeps only in-frame clones and is missing some. Among 150,000 to 200,000 clones listed, 70% to 90% were seen once. The receptor's source is a man between 35 and 55 years old who had recovered from COVID-19. Source material: PBMCs or T cells enriched from blood (not recorded which).

The CDR3 DNA reads TGTGCCAGCAGGAAACCGACAGGGGGCTATGGCTACACCTTC. This gives the protein CASRKPTGGYGYTF. The chain couples TRBV6-5 to TRBJ1-2; TRBD1 aligns across 9 bases. CDR3 size: 14 residues. Germline V gene lookup returns CDR1 MNHEY and CDR2 SVGAGI. The junction had 6 bases not matched to a gene; V was cut back by 6 bases and J by 4 bases.